These 8 T cell receptor beta chains originate from one sample sequenced in a study of blood T cell repertoires in COVID-19. Some clones are missing from TCRdb's copy, which holds only in-frame ones; the method was immunoSEQ multiplex PCR. The table shows roughly 100,000 clones, with 85% to 90% occurring only once. Sequenced material: peripheral blood. Receptors were obtained from a human donor in a cohort sampled during active COVID-19.

Here the CDR3 reads CASSLDSLSYEQYF. Written as DNA, the CDR3 is TGTGCCAGCAGCCTTGACAGCCTCTCCTACGAGCAGTACTTC. The V gene is TRBV2, the J gene TRBJ2-7; possibly TRBD1 for D (5 bases). V was trimmed by 6 bases and J by 0 bases, leaving 12 bases between them. Germline assignment: CDR1 SNHLY and CDR2 FYNNEI. CDR3 length: 14 amino acids.

V and J are TRBV19 and TRBJ2-7; 9 nucleotides line up with TRBD1. The CDR3 runs 15 residues. The germline V gene encodes CDR1 LNHDA and CDR2 SQIVND (reference sequence). The trim removed 5 bases at V and 2 bases at J, leaving 7 bases unmatched. Here the CDR3 DNA reads TGTGCCAGTAGTGCTCGGACAGGGGCTACCTACGAGCAGTACTTC. Its protein product is CASSARTGATYEQYF. Together with reference TRBV19 and TRBJ2-7, the CDR3 gives the full variable domain: DGGITQSPKYLFRKEGQNVTLSCEQNLNHDAMYWYRQDPGQGLRLIYYSQIVNDFQKGDIAEGYSVSREKKESFPLTVTSAQKNPTAFYLCASSARTGATYEQYFGPGTRLTVT.

The rearrangement joins TRBV7-8 to TRBJ2-7; D is possibly TRBD2 (5 bases). The CDR3 length is 15 residues. The germline V and J ends were trimmed by 1 base and 5 bases, with 15 bases remaining between them. Germline CDR1 and CDR2: SGHVS and FQNEAQ. The CDR3 spells CASSLVGGARDEQYF. CDR3 bases: TGTGCCAGCAGCTTAGTTGGAGGTGCCCGAGACGAGCAGTACTTC.

The chain couples TRBV11-2 to TRBJ2-1, with D perhaps TRBD2 (6 bases). V was cut by 1 base and J by 4 bases, with 11 bases left in between. Germline-derived CDR1 and CDR2 are SGHAT and FQNNGV. This CDR3 is built from 15 residues. The CDR3 loop is CASSLGAGRYNEQFF. The CDR3 region has the DNA TGTGCCAGCAGCTTAGGGGCGGGGAGGTACAATGAGCAGTTCTTC.

This clone has ten or more counts. This sequence joins TRBV7-9 and TRBJ1-6, with 7 bases aligning to TRBD1. The CDR3 contains 16 residues. Trimming removed 5 bases from V and 4 bases from J; junction bases left unmatched: 8. The germline V gene encodes CDR1 SEHNR and CDR2 FQNEAQ (reference sequence). The CDR3: CASSHDRDGYNSPLHF. In nucleotides, the CDR3 is TGTGCCAGCAGCCACGACAGGGACGGATATAATTCACCCCTCCACTTT.

The V and J genes are TRBV13 and TRBJ1-1; D unresolved. The germline CDR1 and CDR2 sequences are PRHDT and FYEKMQ (reference sequence). V was pared by 2 bases and J by 0 bases, with 7 bases between. CDR3 size: 14 residues. DNA for the CDR3: TGTGCCAGCAGCTTAACGGGGATGAACACTGAAGCTTTCTTT. It specifies CASSLTGMNTEAFF.

V is TRBV11-2 and J is TRBJ2-7, with D hard to call. The CDR3 is 13 residues long. Germline CDR1 is SGHAT and CDR2 is FQNNGV. Trimming cost V 0 bases and J 3 bases, with 6 bases left between them. The CDR3 loop reads CASSLEGGYEQYF. The CDR3, as DNA: TGTGCCAGCAGCTTAGAAGGCGGCTACGAGCAGTACTTC.

This chain links TRBV19 with TRBJ1-4, with a possible D match to TRBD1 (6 bases). The CDR3 spans 15 residues. The V gene lost 3 bases and the J gene lost 7 bases, with 15 bases spanning the gap. Looked up from germline, CDR1 is LNHDA and CDR2 is SQIVND (reference sequence). CDR3 loop: CASSMRRGGGEKLFF. CDR3 sequence (DNA): TGTGCCAGTAGTATGCGCCGGGGAGGGGGTGAAAAACTGTTTTTT.